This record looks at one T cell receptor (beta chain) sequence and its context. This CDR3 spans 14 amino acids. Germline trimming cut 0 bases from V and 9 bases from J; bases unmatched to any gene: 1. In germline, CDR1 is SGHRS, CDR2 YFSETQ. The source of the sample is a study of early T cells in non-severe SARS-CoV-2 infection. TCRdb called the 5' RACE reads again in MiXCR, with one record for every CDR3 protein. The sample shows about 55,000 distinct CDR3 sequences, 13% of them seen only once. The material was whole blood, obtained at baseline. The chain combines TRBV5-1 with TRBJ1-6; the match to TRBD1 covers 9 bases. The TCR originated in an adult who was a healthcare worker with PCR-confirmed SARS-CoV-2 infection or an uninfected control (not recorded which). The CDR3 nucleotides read TGCGCCAGCAGCTTGGAACAGGGGGCTTCACCCCTCCACTTT. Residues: CASSLEQGASPLHF.